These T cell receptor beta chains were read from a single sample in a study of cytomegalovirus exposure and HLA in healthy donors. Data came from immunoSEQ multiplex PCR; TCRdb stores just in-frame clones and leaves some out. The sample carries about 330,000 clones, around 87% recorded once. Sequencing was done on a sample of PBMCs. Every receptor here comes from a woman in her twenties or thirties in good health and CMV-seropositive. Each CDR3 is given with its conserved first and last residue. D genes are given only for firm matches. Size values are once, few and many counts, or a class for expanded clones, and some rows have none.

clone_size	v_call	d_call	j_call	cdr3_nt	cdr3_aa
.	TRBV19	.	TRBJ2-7	TGTGCCAGTAGTATCACAGCTACCTACGAGCAGTACTTC	CASSITATYEQYF
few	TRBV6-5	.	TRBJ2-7	TGTGCCAGCAGTGCTAATCAGCCGGCTTCCTACGAGCAGTACTTC	CASSANQPASYEQYF
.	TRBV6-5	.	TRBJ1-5	TGTGCCAGCAGACCGACAGGTAGCAATCAGCCCCAGCATTTT	CASRPTGSNQPQHF
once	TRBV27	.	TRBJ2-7	TGTGCCAGCAGTAAGGGGCCCCGCTACGAGCAGTACTTC	CASSKGPRYEQYF
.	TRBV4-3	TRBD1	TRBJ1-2	TGCGCCAGCAGCCAAGCCCCGGGACAGGGGGATGGAGCTAACTATGGCTACACCTTC	CASSQAPGQGDGANYGYTF
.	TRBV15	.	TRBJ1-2	TGTGCCACCAGCGAAGCACAGGCCCCCGGGGGCTACACCTTC	CATSEAQAPGGYTF
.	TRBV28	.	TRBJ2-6	TGTGCCAGCAGGGGAACTAGCTCTGGGGCCAACGTCCTGACTTTC	CASRGTSSGANVLTF
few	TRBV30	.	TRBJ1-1	TGTGCCTGGAGTGTAGGCCGGGACTTAGGAGCTTTCTTT	CAWSVGRDLGAFF
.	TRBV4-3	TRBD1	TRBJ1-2	TGCGCCAGCAGCCAAGTACAGGGGAATGGCTACACCTTC	CASSQVQGNGYTF
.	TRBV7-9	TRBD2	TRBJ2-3	TGTGCCAGCAGCTTAAGCGGGGGAAGCACAGATACGCAGTATTTT	CASSLSGGSTDTQYF
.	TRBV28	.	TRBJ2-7	TGTGCCACCCTCGGGGTTAGCTCCTACGAGCAGTACTTC	CATLGVSSYEQYF
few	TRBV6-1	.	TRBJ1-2	TGTGCCAGCAGGCAGGGACTATATGGCTACACCTTC	CASRQGLYGYTF
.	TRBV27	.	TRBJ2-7	TGTGCCAGCAGTTTATGGAGTCGGAGCTCCTACGAGCAGTACTTC	CASSLWSRSSYEQYF
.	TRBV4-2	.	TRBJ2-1	TGTGCCAGCAGCCAAGACGTCACTAGCTTAGGCAATGAGCAGTTCTTC	CASSQDVTSLGNEQFF
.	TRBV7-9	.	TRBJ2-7	TGTGCCAGCAGCTCACAGGGTGTCTACGAGCAGTACTTC	CASSSQGVYEQYF
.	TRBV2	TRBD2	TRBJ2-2	TGTGCCAGCAGGACTAGCGAGAACACCGGGGAGCTGTTTTTT	CASRTSENTGELFF
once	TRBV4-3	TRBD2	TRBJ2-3	TGCGCCAGCAGCCCGAGGACTAGCGGCACAGATACGCAGTATTTT	CASSPRTSGTDTQYF
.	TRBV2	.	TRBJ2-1	TGTGCCAGCAGTGAAAGGGGGGGTATGCGATTCTTC	CASSERGGMRFF
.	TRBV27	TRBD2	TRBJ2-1	TGTGCCAGCAGTCCCCGCACTAGCGGCTCCTACAATGAGCAGTTCTTC	CASSPRTSGSYNEQFF
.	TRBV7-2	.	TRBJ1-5	TGTGCCAGCAGCCCTGGGAGGGGTGCGGGGCGGCAGCCCCAGCATTTT	CASSPGRGAGRQPQHF
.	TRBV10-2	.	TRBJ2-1	TGCGCCAGCAGTGACTATGGTGAGCAGTTCTTC	CASSDYGEQFF
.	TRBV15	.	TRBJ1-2	TGTGCCACCAGCAGACCCCGGGTTAGACATGGCTACACCTTC	CATSRPRVRHGYTF
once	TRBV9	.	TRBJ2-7	TGTGCCAGCAGCGGTCCAGGCTCGGGGAACGAGCAGTACTTC	CASSGPGSGNEQYF
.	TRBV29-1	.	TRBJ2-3	TGCAGCGTTGTGGGGACAACAAGGGGCACAGATACGCAGTATTTT	CSVVGTTRGTDTQYF
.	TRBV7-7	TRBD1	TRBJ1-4	TGTGCCAGCAGCCGGGGACAGGGGGCACGAGATGAAAAACTGTTTTTT	CASSRGQGARDEKLFF
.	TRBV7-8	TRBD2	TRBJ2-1	TGTGCCAGCAGCTTAAGCGGGAGGTGGGGCTACAATGAGCAGTTCTTC	CASSLSGRWGYNEQFF
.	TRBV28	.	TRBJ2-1	TGTGCCAGCATAGGGTCACTAGATCGGAATGAGCAGTTCTTC	CASIGSLDRNEQFF
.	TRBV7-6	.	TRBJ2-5	TGTGCCAGCAGCGGCAGGCTGGGGATGGAGACCCAGTACTTC	CASSGRLGMETQYF
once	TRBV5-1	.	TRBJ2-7	TGCGCCAGCAGCTTGGAGTTCGGGAACTACGAGCAGTACTTC	CASSLEFGNYEQYF
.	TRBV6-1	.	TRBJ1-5	TGTGCCAGCACCATAGGAGGGGTTCAGCCCCAGCATTTT	CASTIGGVQPQHF
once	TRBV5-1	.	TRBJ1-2	TGCGCCAGCAGCCCCGGGGGGGGCGAGAGCTATGGCTACACCTTC	CASSPGGGESYGYTF
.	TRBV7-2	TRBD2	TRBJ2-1	TGTGCCAGCAGCTTCGGAGGGAGGGCCTACAATGAGCAGTTCTTC	CASSFGGRAYNEQFF
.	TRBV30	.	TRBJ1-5	TGTGCCTGGAGTCAGGGTTTTACTAGCAATCAGCCCCAGCATTTT	CAWSQGFTSNQPQHF
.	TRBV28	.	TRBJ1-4	TGTGCCAGCAGCCCTTCGGGGTTGGCTAATGAAAAACTGTTTTTT	CASSPSGLANEKLFF
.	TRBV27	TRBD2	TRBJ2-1	TGTGCCAGCAGTTTTCAGCGGGAGCGTTACAATGAGCAGTTCTTC	CASSFQRERYNEQFF
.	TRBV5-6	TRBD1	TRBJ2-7	TGTGCCAGCAGCTTCGGGACAGGAGAGTACGAGCAGTACTTC	CASSFGTGEYEQYF
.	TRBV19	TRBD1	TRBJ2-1	TGTGCCAGTAGATGGGACAGTTTGTACAATGAGCAGTTCTTC	CASRWDSLYNEQFF